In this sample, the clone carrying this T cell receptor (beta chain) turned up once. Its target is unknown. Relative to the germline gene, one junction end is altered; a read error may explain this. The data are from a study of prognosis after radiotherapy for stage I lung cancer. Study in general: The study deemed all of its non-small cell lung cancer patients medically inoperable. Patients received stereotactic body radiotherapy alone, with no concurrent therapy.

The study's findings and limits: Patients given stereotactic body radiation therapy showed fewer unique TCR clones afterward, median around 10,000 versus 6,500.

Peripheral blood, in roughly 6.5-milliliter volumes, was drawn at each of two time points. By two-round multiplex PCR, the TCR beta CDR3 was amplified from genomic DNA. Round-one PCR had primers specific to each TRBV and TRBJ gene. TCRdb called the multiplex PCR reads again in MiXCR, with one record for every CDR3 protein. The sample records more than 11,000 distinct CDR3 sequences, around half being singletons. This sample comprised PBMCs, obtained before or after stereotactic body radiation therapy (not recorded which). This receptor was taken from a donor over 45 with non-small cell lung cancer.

The CDR3 protein is CASNLGRVRGDEQYF. The DNA for the CDR3 is TGTGCCAGCAACTTAGGCCGGGTACGGGGCGACGAGCAGTACTTC. The chain employs TRBV7-9 and TRBJ2-7; D might be TRBD1 or TRBD2, each matching 5 bases. From germline, CDR1 is SEHNR and CDR2 FQNEAQ (reference sequence). CDR3 size: 15 residues.